This T cell receptor (beta chain) was found in a study of Graves' ophthalmopathy and Graves' hyperthyroidism. In the study overall: Researchers obtained peripheral blood at initial diagnosis, before any treatment had begun.

As the template, RNA transcripts were used to amplify TCR beta CDR3 regions. The workflow started with a first-round RT-PCR run with HTBI primers and then moved on to a second-round multiplex PCR. Each CDR3 protein gets one entry after TCRdb re-called the multiplex PCR reads with MiXCR. The sample lists approximately 210,000 distinct CDR3 sequences; roughly a fifth were seen once. This clonotype was seen repeatedly, ten times or more. What supplied the PBMCs was more than 7.5 ml of fresh peripheral blood. The V gene's germline CDR1 is MGHDK and CDR2 SYGVNS. The CDR3 extends over 13 amino acids. Deletions cut 5 bases from V and 1 base from J, with 8 bases between.

The sequence derives from a woman aged 50 to 60 with Graves' ophthalmopathy. The rearrangement uses TRBV25-1 and TRBJ1-1; possibly TRBD1 for D (5 bases). The sequenced material came from peripheral blood. The CDR3 here is CASSSTGNTEAFF. The CDR3 DNA is TGTGCCAGCAGTTCCACAGGGAACACTGAAGCTTTCTTT.